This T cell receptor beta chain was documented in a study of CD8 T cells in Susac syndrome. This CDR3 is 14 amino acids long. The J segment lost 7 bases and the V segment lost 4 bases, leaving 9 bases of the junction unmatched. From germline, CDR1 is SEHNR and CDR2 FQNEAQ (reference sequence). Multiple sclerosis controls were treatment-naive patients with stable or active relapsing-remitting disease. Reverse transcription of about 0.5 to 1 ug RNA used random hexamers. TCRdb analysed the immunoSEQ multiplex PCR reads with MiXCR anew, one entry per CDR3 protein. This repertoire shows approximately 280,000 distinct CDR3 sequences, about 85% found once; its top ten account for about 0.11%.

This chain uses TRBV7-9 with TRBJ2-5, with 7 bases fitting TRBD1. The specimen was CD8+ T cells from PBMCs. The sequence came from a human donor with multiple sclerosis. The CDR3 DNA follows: TGTGCCAGCAGCTCTCTCGACAGGGAGCCGACCCAGTACTTC. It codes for CASSSLDREPTQYF.